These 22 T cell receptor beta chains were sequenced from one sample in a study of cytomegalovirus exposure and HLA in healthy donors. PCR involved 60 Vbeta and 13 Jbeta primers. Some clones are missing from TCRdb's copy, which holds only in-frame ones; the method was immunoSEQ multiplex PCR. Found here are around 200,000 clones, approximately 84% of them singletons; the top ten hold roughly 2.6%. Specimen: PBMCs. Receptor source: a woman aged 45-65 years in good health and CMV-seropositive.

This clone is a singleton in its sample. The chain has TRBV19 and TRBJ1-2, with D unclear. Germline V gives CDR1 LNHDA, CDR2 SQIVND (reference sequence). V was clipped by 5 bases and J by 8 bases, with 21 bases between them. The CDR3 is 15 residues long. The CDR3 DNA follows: TGTGCCAGTAGTCCCGGGCGGACCTCGGCGGGAGGCTACACCTTC. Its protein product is CASSPGRTSAGGYTF.

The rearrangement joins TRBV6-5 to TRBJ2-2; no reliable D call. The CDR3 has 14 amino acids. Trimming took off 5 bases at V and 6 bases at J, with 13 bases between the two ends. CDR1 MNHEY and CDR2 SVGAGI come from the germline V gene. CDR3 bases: TGTGCCAGCAGTCCAACTCGTGCCCCCGGGGAGCTGTTTTTT. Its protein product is CASSPTRAPGELFF.

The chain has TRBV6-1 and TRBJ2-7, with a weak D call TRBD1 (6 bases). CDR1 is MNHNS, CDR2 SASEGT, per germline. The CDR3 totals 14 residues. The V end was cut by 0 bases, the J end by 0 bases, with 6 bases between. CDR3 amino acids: CASSEAGASYEQYF. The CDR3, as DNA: TGTGCCAGCAGTGAAGCGGGGGCCTCCTACGAGCAGTACTTC.

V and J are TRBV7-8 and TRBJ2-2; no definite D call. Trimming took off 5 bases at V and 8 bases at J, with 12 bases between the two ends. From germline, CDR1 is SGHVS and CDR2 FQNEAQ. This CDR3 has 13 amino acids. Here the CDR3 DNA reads TGTGCCAGCAGCCCAAGAGTTGTGGGGGAGCTGTTTTTT. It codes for CASSPRVVGELFF.

The chain's CDR3 is CASSLGLHNEQFF. In DNA, the CDR3 is TGTGCCAGCAGCTTAGGACTTCACAATGAGCAGTTCTTC. The rearrangement uses TRBV7-9 and TRBJ2-1; the D is unclear. CDR3 length equals 13 residues. Germline V lookup: CDR1 SEHNR, CDR2 FQNEAQ (reference sequence). Deletions cut 1 base from V and 5 bases from J, with 6 bases between.

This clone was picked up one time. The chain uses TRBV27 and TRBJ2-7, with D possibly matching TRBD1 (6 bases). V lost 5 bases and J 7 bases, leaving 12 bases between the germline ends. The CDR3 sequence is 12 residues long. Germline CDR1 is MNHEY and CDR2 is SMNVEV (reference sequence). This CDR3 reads CASSERQGEQYF. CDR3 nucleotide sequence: TGTGCCAGCAGTGAACGCCAGGGGGAGCAGTACTTC.

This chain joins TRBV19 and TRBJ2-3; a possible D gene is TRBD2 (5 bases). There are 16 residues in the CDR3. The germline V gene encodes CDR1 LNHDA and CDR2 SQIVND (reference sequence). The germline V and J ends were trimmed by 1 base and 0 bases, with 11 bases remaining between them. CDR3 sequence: CASSIGLLGSTDTQYF. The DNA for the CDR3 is TGTGCCAGTAGTATAGGTCTACTAGGTAGCACAGATACGCAGTATTTT.

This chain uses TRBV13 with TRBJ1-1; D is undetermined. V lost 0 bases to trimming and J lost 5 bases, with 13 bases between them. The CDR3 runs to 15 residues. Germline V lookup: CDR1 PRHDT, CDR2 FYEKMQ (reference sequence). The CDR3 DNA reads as TGTGCCAGCAGCTTAGGCCTAAAGGCGGGAACTGAAGCTTTCTTT. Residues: CASSLGLKAGTEAFF. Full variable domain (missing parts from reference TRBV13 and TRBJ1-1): AAGVIQSPRHLIKEKRETATLKCYPIPRHDTVYWYQQGPGQDPQFLISFYEKMQSDKGSIPDRFSAQQFSDYHSELNMSSLELGDSALYFCASSLGLKAGTEAFFGQGTRLTVV.

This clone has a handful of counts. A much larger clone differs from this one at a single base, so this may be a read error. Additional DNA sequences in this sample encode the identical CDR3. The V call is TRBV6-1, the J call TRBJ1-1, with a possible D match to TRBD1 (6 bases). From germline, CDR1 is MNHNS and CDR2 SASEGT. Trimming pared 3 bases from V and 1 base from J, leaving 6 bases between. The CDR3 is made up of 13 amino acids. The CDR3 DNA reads TGTGCCAGCAGTGACAGGGGGAACACTGAAGCTTTCTTT. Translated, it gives CASSDRGNTEAFF.

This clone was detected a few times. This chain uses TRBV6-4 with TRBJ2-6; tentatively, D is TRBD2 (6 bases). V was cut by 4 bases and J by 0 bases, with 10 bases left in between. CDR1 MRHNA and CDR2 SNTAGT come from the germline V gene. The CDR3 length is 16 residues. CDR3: CASSAGVSSGANVLTF. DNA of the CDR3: TGTGCCAGCAGTGCGGGGGTGAGCTCTGGGGCCAACGTCCTGACTTTC.

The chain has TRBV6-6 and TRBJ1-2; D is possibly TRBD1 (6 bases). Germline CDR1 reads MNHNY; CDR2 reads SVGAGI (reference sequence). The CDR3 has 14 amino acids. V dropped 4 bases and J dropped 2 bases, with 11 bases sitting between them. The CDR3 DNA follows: TGTGCCAGCAGTTCTCGGGGGGCGAACTATGGCTACACCTTC. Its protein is CASSSRGANYGYTF.

CDR3 DNA: TGTGCCAGCAGGCCCGACAGGGGTTTGGAAAACATTCAGTACTTC. Its translation: CASRPDRGLENIQYF. This rearrangement joins TRBV27 to TRBJ2-4; 8 bases map to TRBD1. V was clipped by 6 bases and J by 5 bases; unmatched bases: 9. Germline CDR1 reads MNHEY; CDR2 reads SMNVEV (reference sequence). CDR3 size: 15 residues.

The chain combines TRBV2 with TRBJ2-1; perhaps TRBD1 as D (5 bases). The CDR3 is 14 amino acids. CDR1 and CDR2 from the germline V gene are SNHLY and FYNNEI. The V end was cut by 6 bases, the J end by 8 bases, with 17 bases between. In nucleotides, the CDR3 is TGTGCCAGCAGGGGGCCCCTGCCGTCGGATGAGCAGTTCTTC. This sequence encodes CASRGPLPSDEQFF.

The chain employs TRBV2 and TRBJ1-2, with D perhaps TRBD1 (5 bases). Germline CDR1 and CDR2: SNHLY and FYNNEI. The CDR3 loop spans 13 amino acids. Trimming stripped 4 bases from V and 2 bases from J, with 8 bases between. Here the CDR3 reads CASSGQSNYGYTF. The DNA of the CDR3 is TGTGCCAGCAGTGGACAGTCAAACTATGGCTACACCTTC.

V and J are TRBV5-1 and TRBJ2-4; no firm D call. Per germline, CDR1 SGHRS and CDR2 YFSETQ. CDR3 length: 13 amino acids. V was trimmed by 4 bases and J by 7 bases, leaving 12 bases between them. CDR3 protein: CASSPPERNIQYF. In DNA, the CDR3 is TGCGCCAGCAGCCCCCCGGAGAGGAACATTCAGTACTTC.

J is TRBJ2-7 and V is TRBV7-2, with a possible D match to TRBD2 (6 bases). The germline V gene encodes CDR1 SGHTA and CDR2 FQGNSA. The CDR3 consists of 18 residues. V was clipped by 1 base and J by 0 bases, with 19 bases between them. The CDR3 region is CASSLVPRRGAISYEQYF. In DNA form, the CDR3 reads TGTGCCAGCAGCTTAGTTCCGAGGCGGGGTGCTATCTCCTACGAGCAGTACTTC.

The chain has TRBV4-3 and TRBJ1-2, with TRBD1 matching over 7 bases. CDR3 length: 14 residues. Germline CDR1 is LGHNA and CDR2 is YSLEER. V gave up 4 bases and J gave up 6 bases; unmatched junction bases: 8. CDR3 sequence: CASSLVGQVNGYTF. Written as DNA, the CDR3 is TGCGCCAGCAGCCTGGTAGGACAGGTCAATGGCTACACCTTC.

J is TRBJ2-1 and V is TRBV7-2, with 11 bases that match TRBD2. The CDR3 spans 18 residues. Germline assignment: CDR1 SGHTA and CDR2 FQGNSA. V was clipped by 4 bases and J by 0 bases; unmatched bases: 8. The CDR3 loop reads CASSSLTLAGGSYNEQFF. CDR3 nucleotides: TGTGCCAGCAGCTCGCTCACCCTAGCGGGGGGCTCCTACAATGAGCAGTTCTTC.

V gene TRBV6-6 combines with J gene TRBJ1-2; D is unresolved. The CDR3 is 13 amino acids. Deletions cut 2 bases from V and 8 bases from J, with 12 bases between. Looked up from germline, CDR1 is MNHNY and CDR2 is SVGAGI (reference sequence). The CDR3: CASSYQPTGGYTF. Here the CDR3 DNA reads TGTGCCAGCAGTTACCAGCCGACGGGGGGCTACACCTTC.

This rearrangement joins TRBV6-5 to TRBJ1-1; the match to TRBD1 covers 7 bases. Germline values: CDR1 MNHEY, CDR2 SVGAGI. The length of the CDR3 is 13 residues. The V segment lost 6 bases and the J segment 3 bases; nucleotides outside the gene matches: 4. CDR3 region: CASRYTGDTEAFF. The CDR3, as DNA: TGTGCCAGCAGGTATACAGGGGACACTGAAGCTTTCTTT.

For the CDR3, the DNA is TGTGCCAGCAGCTTAGGGCGTTGGGACAGCCATCAGCCCCAGCATTTT. Protein product: CASSLGRWDSHQPQHF. The chain uses TRBV7-9 and TRBJ1-5; 7 bases align to TRBD1. This CDR3 has 16 amino acids. Germline V lookup: CDR1 SEHNR, CDR2 FQNEAQ (reference sequence). The V and J ends lost 1 base and 5 bases, in that order; junction bases with no gene match: 8. The complete variable domain, with remaining parts taken from reference TRBV7-9 and TRBJ1-5, reads DTGVSQNPRHKITKRGQNVTFRCDPISEHNRLYWYRQTLGQGPEFLTYFQNEAQLEKSRLLSDRFSAERPKGSFSTLEIQRTEQGDSAMYLCASSLGRWDSHQPQHFGDGTRLSIL.

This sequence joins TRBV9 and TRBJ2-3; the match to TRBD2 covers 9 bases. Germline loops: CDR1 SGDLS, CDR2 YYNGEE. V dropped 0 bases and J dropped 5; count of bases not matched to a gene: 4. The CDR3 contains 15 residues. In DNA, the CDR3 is TGTGCCAGCAGCGTAGCTACAGCGGGGGGAGATACGCAGTATTTT. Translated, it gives CASSVATAGGDTQYF.